This entry lists 27 T cell receptor beta chains sequenced from one sample in a study of T cell changes during pregnancy in multiple sclerosis. Assay used: immunoSEQ multiplex PCR; TCRdb lists only in-frame clones, some missing. The sample has about 51,000 clones, around 94% seen once; the top ten hold under 0.85%. Sample: CD4+ T cells from peripheral blood mononuclear cells, taken in the third trimester of pregnancy. The receptors originated from a female donor with multiple sclerosis, enrolled in a pregnancy study.

This clone was recorded once. The chain couples TRBV28 to TRBJ2-1; TRBD2 is a possible D gene (5 bases). Between the trimmed V and J ends, which lost 7 bases and 5 bases, there was a span of 21 bases. The CDR3 loop spans 16 amino acids. Germline-derived CDR1 and CDR2 are MDHEN and SYDVKM. CDR3 in amino acids: CASISVDWRIHNEQFF. Here the CDR3 DNA reads TGTGCCAGCATCTCGGTGGACTGGCGGATTCACAATGAGCAGTTCTTC. Full variable domain (missing parts from reference TRBV28 and TRBJ2-1): DVKVTQSSRYLVKRTGEKVFLECVQDMDHENMFWYRQDPGLGLRLIYFSYDVKMKEKGDIPEGYSVSREKKERFSLILESASTNQTSMYLCASISVDWRIHNEQFFGPGTRLTVL.

This clone appeared once. This chain joins TRBV28 and TRBJ2-5; 7 bases align to TRBD1. The germline CDR1 and CDR2 sequences are MDHEN and SYDVKM. With V trimmed by 5 bases and J by 4 bases, 7 bases remained unmatched. The CDR3 extends over 14 amino acids. This CDR3 reads CASSTRQGRETQYF. DNA of the CDR3: TGTGCCAGCAGTACCCGACAGGGACGAGAGACCCAGTACTTC.

This rearrangement joins TRBV30 to TRBJ1-2; unclear D gene. The CDR3 extends over 11 amino acids. The V and J ends lost 5 bases and 1 base respectively, with 5 bases between them. Germline values: CDR1 GTSNPN, CDR2 SVGIG (reference sequence). In nucleotides, the CDR3 is TGTGCCTGGCGGTTTAACTATGGCTACACCTTC. Its protein is CAWRFNYGYTF.

The chain is built from TRBV19 and TRBJ2-1; 8 positions match TRBD2. Germline V gives CDR1 LNHDA, CDR2 SQIVND (reference sequence). CDR3 length: 16 residues. V was pared by 7 bases and J by 0 bases, with 8 bases of the junction left unmatched. CDR3 sequence reads: CASKPDSGSSYNEQFF. In DNA, the CDR3 is TGTGCCAGTAAGCCGGACAGCGGGAGCTCCTACAATGAGCAGTTCTTC.

This clone was seen only once. The chain combines TRBV21-1 with TRBJ1-1; the listed D gene, TRBD1, was not tested against the DNA. TRBV21-1 is termed a pseudogene. The CDR3 runs to 13 residues. CDR3 nucleotides: TGTGCCAGCAGCAAGAGACAGGGGGCTGAAGCTTTCTTT. It encodes CASSKRQGAEAFF.

The chain joins TRBV6-6 to TRBJ2-3; 8 nucleotides line up with TRBD2. In germline, CDR1 is MNHNY, CDR2 SVGAGI (reference sequence). After removal of 11 bases from V and 0 bases from J, the junction contained 7 bases not matched to a gene. The CDR3 contains 14 residues. This chain's CDR3 is CASGGGPSTDTQYF. DNA for the CDR3: TGTGCCTCCGGGGGGGGCCCAAGCACAGATACGCAGTATTTT.

The rearrangement links TRBV5-4 to TRBJ2-5; no firm D call. The V end was cut by 0 bases, the J end by 2 bases, with 11 bases between. Germline-derived CDR1 and CDR2 are SGHNT and YYREEE (reference sequence). This CDR3 region has 15 residues. The CDR3 loop is CASSLVAGRQETQYF. In DNA, the CDR3 is TGTGCCAGCAGCTTGGTAGCCGGCCGACAAGAGACCCAGTACTTC.

The rearrangement uses TRBV19 and TRBJ2-3; the D gene is possibly TRBD1 (5 bases). V was shortened by 7 bases and J by 1 base, with 15 bases between the two germline ends. CDR3 size: 15 residues. Germline loops: CDR1 LNHDA, CDR2 SQIVND (reference sequence). CDR3 loop: CASNQGRVGTDTQYF. The CDR3 DNA reads as TGTGCCAGTAACCAGGGCAGGGTAGGCACAGATACGCAGTATTTT.

The V gene is TRBV4-1, the J gene TRBJ2-5; 8 bases line up with TRBD1. The germline V gene encodes CDR1 MGHRA and CDR2 YSYEKL. V gave up 3 bases and J gave up 2 bases; unmatched junction bases: 8. This CDR3 has 16 residues. CDR3 region: CASSQAGQELQETQYF. The CDR3 DNA follows: TGCGCCAGCAGCCAGGCGGGACAGGAGTTACAAGAGACCCAGTACTTC.

J is TRBJ2-3 and V is TRBV9; D gene ambiguous. Germline V gene lookup returns CDR1 SGDLS and CDR2 YYNGEE. The CDR3 has 13 residues. V dropped 0 bases and J dropped 6 bases, with 8 bases sitting between them. For the CDR3, the DNA is TGTGCCAGCAGCGTAGTTTTGGAGGATACGCAGTATTTT. This sequence encodes CASSVVLEDTQYF.

The chain joins TRBV2 to TRBJ2-5; TRBD2 agrees at 7 bases. The CDR3 runs 13 residues. CDR1 is SNHLY and CDR2 is FYNNEI in the germline V gene. J was trimmed by 5 bases and V by 5 bases; bases with no gene match: 5. The CDR3 loop is CASSSGNDETQYF. The CDR3 region has the DNA TGTGCCAGCAGTAGCGGGAACGATGAGACCCAGTACTTC.

The chain recombines TRBV28 with TRBJ1-4; TRBD1 is a possible D gene (5 bases). From germline, CDR1 is MDHEN and CDR2 SYDVKM. V was pared by 5 bases and J by 0 bases, with 16 bases between. This CDR3 is built from 17 residues. CDR3 amino acids: CASSLAKRGATNEKLFF. For the CDR3, the DNA is TGTGCCAGCAGTCTTGCCAAGCGGGGCGCAACTAATGAAAAACTGTTTTTT.

There are a few counts of this clone. The chain uses TRBV19 and TRBJ2-7; 10 bases are shared with TRBD2. The germline V gene encodes CDR1 LNHDA and CDR2 SQIVND (reference sequence). J lost 0 bases, V lost 3 bases, and 2 bases had no gene match. The CDR3 length is 15 residues. The CDR3 sequence is CASSMSSGSSYEQYF. As DNA, the CDR3 is TGTGCCAGTAGTATGTCTAGCGGGAGCTCCTACGAGCAGTACTTC.

CDR3 DNA: TGTGCCATCGCCCTAGCGGGAGTCGGATACAATGAGCAGTTCTTC. It translates to CAIALAGVGYNEQFF. The V gene is TRBV10-3, the J gene TRBJ2-1, with TRBD2 matching 10 bases. Germline assignment: CDR1 ENHRY and CDR2 SYGVKD. This CDR3 region has 15 residues. Trimming removed 8 bases from V and 4 bases from J; junction bases left unmatched: 8.

The chain is built from TRBV10-1 and TRBJ2-5; possibly TRBD2 for D (6 bases). This CDR3 comprises 15 residues. V lost 6 bases to trimming and J lost 5 bases, with 19 bases between them. CDR1 is WNHNN and CDR2 is SYGVQD in the germline V gene (reference sequence). The CDR3 nucleotides are TGCGCCAGCAGAGATAGAAAAGCGGAGGGGGAGACCCAGTACTTC. The encoded protein is CASRDRKAEGETQYF.

The chain couples TRBV28 to TRBJ2-1; 11 nucleotides align to TRBD2. This CDR3 has 16 residues. The V segment lost 6 bases and the J segment 10 bases; nucleotides outside the gene matches: 14. Germline assignment: CDR1 MDHEN and CDR2 SYDVKM. The CDR3 DNA reads TGTGCCAGCAGCACCTCCGGGACTAGCGGAATACTCGAGCAGTTCTTC. This sequence encodes CASSTSGTSGILEQFF.

The V gene is TRBV7-2, the J gene TRBJ2-3; perhaps TRBD2 as D (6 bases). The germline V gene encodes CDR1 SGHTA and CDR2 FQGNSA. The CDR3 has 15 residues. V lost 4 bases, J lost 0 bases, and 11 bases lay in between. This CDR3 is CASSSEGTSTDTQYF. The CDR3 bases are TGTGCCAGCAGCTCGGAGGGGACTAGCACAGATACGCAGTATTTT.

The gene calls are TRBV5-6 and TRBJ2-5; tentative D call: TRBD2 (7 bases). The CDR3 spans 14 residues. Trimming stripped 2 bases from V and 5 bases from J, with 13 bases between. From germline, CDR1 is SGHDT and CDR2 YYEEEE. The CDR3 nucleotides read TGTGCCAGCAGCTTACGCGGGGGCTACGAGACCCAGTACTTC. Residues: CASSLRGGYETQYF.

The chain carries TRBV27 and TRBJ1-2, with 11 bases matching TRBD1. The CDR3 contains 15 residues. Germline V gives CDR1 MNHEY, CDR2 SMNVEV (reference sequence). V was clipped by 3 bases and J by 3 bases; unmatched bases: 3. The chain's CDR3 is CASSFGQGAHYGYTF. The CDR3 coding sequence is TGTGCCAGCAGTTTCGGACAGGGGGCCCACTATGGCTACACCTTC.

The rearrangement uses TRBV19 and TRBJ1-2; unclear D gene. Trimming took 4 bases from V and 3 from J, leaving 12 bases between them. In germline, CDR1 is LNHDA, CDR2 SQIVND (reference sequence). This CDR3 comprises 14 residues. The CDR3 DNA reads TGTGCCAGTAGTAATTATGAGGTGGACTATGGCTACACCTTC. Translating it yields CASSNYEVDYGYTF.

J is TRBJ1-1 and V is TRBV6-5; perhaps TRBD1 as D (6 bases). Per the germline V gene, CDR1 is MNHEY and CDR2 is SVGAGI. The CDR3 is 14 residues long. Trimming left V 3 bases short and J 4 bases short, with 12 bases between. The CDR3 nucleotides read TGTGCCAGCAGTTATTACAGGGTGAGCACTGAAGCTTTCTTT. This gives the protein CASSYYRVSTEAFF.

The chain has TRBV19 and TRBJ1-2; 7 bases line up with TRBD1. This CDR3 has 12 amino acids. Germline V gives CDR1 LNHDA, CDR2 SQIVND (reference sequence). Losses at the gene ends were 4 bases for V and 4 bases for J; bases not matched to a gene: 0. The CDR3 loop is CASSNRGYGYTF. In DNA, the CDR3 is TGTGCCAGTAGTAACAGGGGCTATGGCTACACCTTC. The variable domain in full, with the rest retrieved from reference TRBV19 and TRBJ1-2, is DGGITQSPKYLFRKEGQNVTLSCEQNLNHDAMYWYRQDPGQGLRLIYYSQIVNDFQKGDIAEGYSVSREKKESFPLTVTSAQKNPTAFYLCASSNRGYGYTFGSGTRLTVV.

V and J are TRBV27 and TRBJ2-5; 8 bases line up with TRBD2. CDR1 and CDR2 from the germline V gene are MNHEY and SMNVEV (reference sequence). After removal of 2 bases from V and 5 bases from J, the junction contained 13 bases not matched to a gene. The CDR3 totals 17 residues. CDR3 in amino acids: CASSLVSRIAGMETQYF. CDR3 nucleotides: TGTGCCAGCAGTTTAGTTTCCCGGATAGCGGGGATGGAGACCCAGTACTTC.

The DNA of the CDR3 is TGTGCCAGCAGCTTGGGGGCTCAGCCCCAGCATTTT. It specifies CASSLGAQPQHF. J is TRBJ1-5 and V is TRBV5-6, with D hard to call. V was trimmed by 0 bases and J by 6 bases, leaving 4 bases between them. This CDR3 region has 12 residues. Germline CDR1 and CDR2: SGHDT and YYEEEE.

The gene calls are TRBV5-1 and TRBJ1-1; maybe TRBD1 (6 bases). The CDR3 is 16 amino acids. The V gene lost 0 bases and the J gene lost 2 bases, with 14 bases spanning the gap. CDR1 SGHRS and CDR2 YFSETQ come from the germline V gene. This chain's CDR3 is CASSLEGGARNTEAFF. The CDR3, as DNA: TGCGCCAGCAGCTTGGAAGGGGGGGCGAGAAACACTGAAGCTTTCTTT.

The J gene is TRBJ1-5, the V gene TRBV6-4; D is perhaps TRBD1 (6 bases). The CDR3 sequence is 16 residues long. Trimming shortened V by 5 bases and J by 1 base, and 15 bases separated the two germline ends. Germline-derived CDR1 and CDR2 are MRHNA and SNTAGT. The CDR3 sequence is CASSIRRGASNQPQHF. The CDR3 region has the DNA TGTGCCAGCAGTATCCGGCGGGGGGCGAGCAATCAGCCCCAGCATTTT.

This chain joins TRBV28 and TRBJ2-7; tentative D call: TRBD1 (6 bases). The CDR3 totals 12 residues. Germline V gives CDR1 MDHEN, CDR2 SYDVKM. V was trimmed by 10 bases and J by 6 bases, leaving 16 bases between them. CDR3: CATGTRISEQYF. The DNA for the CDR3 is TGTGCCACCGGGACACGGATATCCGAGCAGTACTTC.